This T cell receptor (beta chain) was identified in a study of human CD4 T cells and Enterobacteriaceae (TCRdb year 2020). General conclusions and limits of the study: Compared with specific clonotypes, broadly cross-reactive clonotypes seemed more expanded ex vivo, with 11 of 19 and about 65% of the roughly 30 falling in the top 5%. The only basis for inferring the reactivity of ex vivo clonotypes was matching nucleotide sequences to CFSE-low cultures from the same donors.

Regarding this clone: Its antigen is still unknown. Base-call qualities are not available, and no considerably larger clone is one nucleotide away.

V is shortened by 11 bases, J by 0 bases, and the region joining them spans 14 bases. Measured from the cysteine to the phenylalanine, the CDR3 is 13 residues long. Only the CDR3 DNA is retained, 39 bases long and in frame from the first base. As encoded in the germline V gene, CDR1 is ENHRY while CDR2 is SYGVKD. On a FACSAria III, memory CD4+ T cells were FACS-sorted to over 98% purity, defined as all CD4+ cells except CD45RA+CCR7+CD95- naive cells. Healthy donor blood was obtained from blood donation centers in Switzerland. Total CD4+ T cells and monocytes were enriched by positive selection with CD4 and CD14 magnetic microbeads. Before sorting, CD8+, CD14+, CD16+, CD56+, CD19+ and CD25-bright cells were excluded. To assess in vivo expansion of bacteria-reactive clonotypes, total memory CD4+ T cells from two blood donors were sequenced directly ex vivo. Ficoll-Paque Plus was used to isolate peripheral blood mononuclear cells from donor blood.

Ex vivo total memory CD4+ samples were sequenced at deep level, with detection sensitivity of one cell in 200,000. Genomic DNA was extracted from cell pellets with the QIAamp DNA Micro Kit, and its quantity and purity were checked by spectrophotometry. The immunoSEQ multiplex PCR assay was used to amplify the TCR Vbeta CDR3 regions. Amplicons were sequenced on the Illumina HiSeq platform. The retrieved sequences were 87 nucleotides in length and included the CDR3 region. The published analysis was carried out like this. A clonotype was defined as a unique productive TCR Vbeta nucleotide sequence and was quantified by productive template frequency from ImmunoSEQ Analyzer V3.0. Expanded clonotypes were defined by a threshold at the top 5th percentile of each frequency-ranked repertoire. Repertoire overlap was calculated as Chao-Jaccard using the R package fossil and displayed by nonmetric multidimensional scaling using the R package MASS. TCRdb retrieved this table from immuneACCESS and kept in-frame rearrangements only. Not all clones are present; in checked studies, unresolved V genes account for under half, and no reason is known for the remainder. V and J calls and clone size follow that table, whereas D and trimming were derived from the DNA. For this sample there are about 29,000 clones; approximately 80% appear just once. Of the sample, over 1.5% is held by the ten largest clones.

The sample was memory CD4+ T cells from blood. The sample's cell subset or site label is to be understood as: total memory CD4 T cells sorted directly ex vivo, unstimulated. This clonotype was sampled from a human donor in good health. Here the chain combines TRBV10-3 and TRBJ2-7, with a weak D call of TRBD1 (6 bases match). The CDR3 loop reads CASGTGNSYEQYF. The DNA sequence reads TGTGCCTCGGGTACAGGGAACTCCTACGAGCAGTACTTC.